This entry features one TCR beta chain sequence. Its cognate antigen has yet to be identified. Base qualities were left out, and no much larger clone turns up one base away. This sample stems from a study of tumor-infiltrating lymphocytes in localized non-small cell lung cancer (dated by TCRdb to the early 2020s). Some background on the complete study: Several histologies were represented in the cohort, which also included both smokers and never-smokers as well as patients whose samples were collected after neoadjuvant chemotherapy. From each patient came resected tumor tissue plus uninvolved lung tissue from that same patient, and the uninvolved lung tissue was described as non-adjacent to the tumor. The same patients underwent several integrated assays, with TCR sequencing performed together with flow cytometry, multiplex immunofluorescence, RNA-seq, exome sequencing and proteomics. The overall ICON cohort was composed of roughly 150 surgical patients with localized non-small cell lung cancer whose tumors were resected. The paired tumor versus uninvolved lung comparison of immunoSEQ T-cell fraction included some 54 patients.

The CDR3 has 13 amino acids, counting the end cysteine and phenylalanine. Only the CDR3 portion is preserved as DNA: 39 bases, with reading frame beginning at the first base. Study-level results and caveats: The TCR-derived T-cell fraction showed no difference between the flow cytometry-defined immunotypes IM1 (good prognosis) and IM2 (poor prognosis). TCRbeta sequencing supported higher T cell infiltration in tumors than in uninvolved lung tissue, consistent with immunofluorescence CD3 counts. Because different assays used different pieces of the same tissue, technical variation could not be distinguished from intratumor heterogeneity. Since assay coverage differed from patient to patient depending on how much tissue was available, TCR sequencing was done for only a subset of the cohort. No association of tumor T-cell fraction from TCR sequencing with recurrence-free survival was found (p = 0.61).

TCR sequencing with the immunoSEQ assay provided the T-cell fraction in tumor and uninvolved lung tissue. On the authors' methods: For survival analysis, patients were split into high (upper tertile) and low (lower two tertiles) T-cell fraction groups and compared by log-rank test. Paired tumor versus uninvolved lung differences in T-cell fraction were tested with a signed-rank test. TCRdb provides this immuneACCESS table in a form limited to in-frame rearrangements. Some clones are lacking; in checked studies, under half of them reflect an unresolved V gene, and why the rest are absent is not known. V, J and clone size derive from that table, while D and trimming were established from the DNA sequence. This sample has 16,000 or so clones in its table, and roughly 76% of those were observed once. Approximately 4.3% of the sample comes from the top ten. Enrollment in ICON was initiated in the first half of 2016, and the last patient was enrolled in the second half of 2018. A subcohort of around 76 patients provided fresh tumor and matched uninvolved tissue for in-depth immune analyses, with TCR sequencing among those analyses. No cell sorting was done, and TCR sequencing was instead run on DNA isolated from bulk tissue.

The TCR sequence derives from a human donor with non-small cell lung cancer. What was sequenced was lung tumor tissue. The rearrangement joined TRBV21-1 to TRBJ1-5. TRBV21-1 is reported as a pseudogene. At the DNA level, the sequence is TGTGCCAGCAAAGGAGGGAGCAATCAGCCCCAGCATTTT. Translated, this is CASKGGSNQPQHF.